The clone carrying this TCR beta chain was counted between two and nine times. The target antigen is unknown. Mismatch with germline at one junction end may stem from a read error. These data originate in a study of T cells after yellow fever vaccination. Whole-study results and caveats: Weaker overall was a secondary response that nonetheless peaked faster, on day 5 versus 15.

TCRdb used MiXCR to reprocess the 5' RACE reads, holding one entry per CDR3 protein. The data contain some 560,000 distinct CDR3 sequences, 19% of them singletons. The receptor was derived from a man aged 30 to 45 who received the YFV17D yellow fever vaccine. This sample comprised PBMCs, obtained 15 days after the yellow fever booster vaccination.

CDR3 coding DNA: TGTGCTAGCAGCTTAGGAGCAGGAGGCACCGGGGAGCTGTTTTTT. The encoded protein is CASSLGAGGTGELFF. The chain links TRBV7-7 to TRBJ2-2; D might be TRBD2 (5 bases). This CDR3 contains 15 residues. CDR1 SSHAT and CDR2 FNYEAQ come from the germline V gene (reference sequence).